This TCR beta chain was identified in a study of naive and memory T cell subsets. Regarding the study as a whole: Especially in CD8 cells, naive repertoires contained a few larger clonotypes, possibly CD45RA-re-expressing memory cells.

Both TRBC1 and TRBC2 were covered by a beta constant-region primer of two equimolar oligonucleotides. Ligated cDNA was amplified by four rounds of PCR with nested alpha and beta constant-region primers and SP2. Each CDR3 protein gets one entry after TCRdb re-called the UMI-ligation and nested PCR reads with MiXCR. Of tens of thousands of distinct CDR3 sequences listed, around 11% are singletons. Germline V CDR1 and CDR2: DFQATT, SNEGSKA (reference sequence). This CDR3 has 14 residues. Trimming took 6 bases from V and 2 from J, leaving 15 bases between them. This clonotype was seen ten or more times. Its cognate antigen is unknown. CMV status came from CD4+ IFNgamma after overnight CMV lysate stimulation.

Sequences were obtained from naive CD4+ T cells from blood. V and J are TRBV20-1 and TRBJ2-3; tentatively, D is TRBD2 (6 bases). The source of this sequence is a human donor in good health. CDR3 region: CSANRAGTTDTQYF. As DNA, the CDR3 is TGCAGTGCAAACCGTGCGGGGACCACAGATACGCAGTATTTT.